This T cell receptor (beta chain) emerged from a study of cytotoxic CD8 clonotypes in ibrutinib-treated CLL. The study's findings and limits: Public clonotypes, rarely seen, contracted or held steady on treatment. Patients showed higher baseline clonality than age-matched healthy donors, and it tracked circulating CD8+ T-cell counts. At ibrutinib response, clonality increased, and at progression it declined back toward baseline. Sample timing was unmatched between remission and later-progressing patients; lymph nodes unstudied.

About this clone: Its cognate antigen is unknown.

Generated by immunoSEQ multiplex PCR, the TCRdb table keeps only in-frame clones and is missing some. This sample has roughly 300,000 clones, with 70% to 80% found just once. This TCR was sampled from a human donor with chronic lymphocytic leukemia. The source material was PBMCs, sampled at disease progression, from a patient treated with ibrutinib.

CDR3 nucleotide sequence: TGTGCCAGCAGTCCCACCTTGAGGCAGGGACGCTATGGCTACACCTTC. Translation: CASSPTLRQGRYGYTF. The V and J genes are TRBV27 and TRBJ1-2, with TRBD1 as a possible D gene (5 bases). Germline V lookup: CDR1 MNHEY, CDR2 SMNVEV (reference sequence). V lost 5 bases and J 4 bases, leaving 20 bases between the germline ends. There are 16 residues in the CDR3.